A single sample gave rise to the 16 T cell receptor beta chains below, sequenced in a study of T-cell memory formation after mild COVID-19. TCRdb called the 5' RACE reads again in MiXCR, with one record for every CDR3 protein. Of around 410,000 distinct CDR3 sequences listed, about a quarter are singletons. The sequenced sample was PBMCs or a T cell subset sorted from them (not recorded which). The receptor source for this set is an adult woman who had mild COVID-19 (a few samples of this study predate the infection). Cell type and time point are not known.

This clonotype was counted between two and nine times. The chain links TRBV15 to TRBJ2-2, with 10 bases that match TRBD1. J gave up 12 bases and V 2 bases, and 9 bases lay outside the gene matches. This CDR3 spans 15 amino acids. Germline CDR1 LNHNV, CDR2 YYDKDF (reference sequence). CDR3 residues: CATSRFSAGQGKLFF. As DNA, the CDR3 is TGTGCCACCAGCAGATTCTCGGCGGGACAGGGGAAGCTGTTTTTT. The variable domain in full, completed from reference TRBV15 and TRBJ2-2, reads DAMVIQNPRYQVTQFGKPVTLSCSQTLNHNVMYWYQQKSSQAPKLLFHYYDKDFNNEADTPDNFQSRRPNTSFCFLDIRSPGLGDTAMYLCATSRFSAGQGKLFFGEGSRLTVL.

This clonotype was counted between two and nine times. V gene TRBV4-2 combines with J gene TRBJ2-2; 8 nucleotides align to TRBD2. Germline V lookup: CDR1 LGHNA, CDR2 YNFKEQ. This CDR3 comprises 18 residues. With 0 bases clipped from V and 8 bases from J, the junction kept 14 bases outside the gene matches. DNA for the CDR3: TGTGCCAGCAGCCAAGAATTAACAAGGGCGGGAGGTTATGGGGAGCTGTTTTTT. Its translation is CASSQELTRAGGYGELFF.

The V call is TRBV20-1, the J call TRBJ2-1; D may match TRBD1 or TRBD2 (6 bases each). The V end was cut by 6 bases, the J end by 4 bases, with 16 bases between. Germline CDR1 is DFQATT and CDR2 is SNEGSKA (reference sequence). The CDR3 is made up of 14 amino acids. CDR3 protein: CSAMTGAGYNEQFF. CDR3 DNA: TGCAGTGCAATGACGGGGGCCGGGTACAATGAGCAGTTCTTC.

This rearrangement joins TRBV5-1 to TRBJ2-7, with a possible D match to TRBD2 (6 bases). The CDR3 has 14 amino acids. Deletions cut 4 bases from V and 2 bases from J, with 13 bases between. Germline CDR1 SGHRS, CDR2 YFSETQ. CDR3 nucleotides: TGCGCCAGCAGCACCGGGACTGGAACCTACGAGCAGTACTTC. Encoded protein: CASSTGTGTYEQYF.

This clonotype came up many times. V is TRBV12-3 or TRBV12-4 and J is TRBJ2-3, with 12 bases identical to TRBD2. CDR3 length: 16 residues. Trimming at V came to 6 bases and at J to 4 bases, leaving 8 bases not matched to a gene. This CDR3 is CASSRRLAGASDTQYF. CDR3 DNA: TGTGCCAGCAGCCGACGACTAGCGGGGGCATCAGATACGCAGTATTTT.

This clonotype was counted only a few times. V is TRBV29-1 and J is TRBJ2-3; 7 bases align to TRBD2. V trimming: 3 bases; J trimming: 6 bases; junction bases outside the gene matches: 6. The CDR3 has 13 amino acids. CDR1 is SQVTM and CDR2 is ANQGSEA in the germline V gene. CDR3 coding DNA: TGCAGCGTTGAGTCTAGCGGTGCGGATACGCAGTATTTT. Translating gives CSVESSGADTQYF.

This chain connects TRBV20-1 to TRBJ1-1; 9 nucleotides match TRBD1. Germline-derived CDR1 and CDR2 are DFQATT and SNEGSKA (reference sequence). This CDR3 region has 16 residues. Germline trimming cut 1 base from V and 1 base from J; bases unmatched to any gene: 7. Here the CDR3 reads CSARGSPGQGNTEAFF. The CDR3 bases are TGCAGTGCTAGAGGCTCCCCGGGACAGGGGAACACTGAAGCTTTCTTT.

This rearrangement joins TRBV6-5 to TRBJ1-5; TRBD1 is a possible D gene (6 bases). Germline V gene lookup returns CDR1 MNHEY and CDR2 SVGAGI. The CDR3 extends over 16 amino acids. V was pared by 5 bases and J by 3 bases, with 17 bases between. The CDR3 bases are TGTGCCAGCAGTACTGGGGGGGCGCGGAACAATCAGCCCCAGCATTTT. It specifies CASSTGGARNNQPQHF.

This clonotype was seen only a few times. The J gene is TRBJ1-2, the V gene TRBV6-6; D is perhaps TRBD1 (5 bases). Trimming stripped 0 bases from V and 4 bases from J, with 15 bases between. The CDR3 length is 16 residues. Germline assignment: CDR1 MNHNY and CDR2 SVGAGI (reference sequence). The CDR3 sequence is CASSYSFTGVSYGYTF. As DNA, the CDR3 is TGTGCCAGCAGTTACTCGTTTACGGGGGTTAGCTATGGCTACACCTTC.

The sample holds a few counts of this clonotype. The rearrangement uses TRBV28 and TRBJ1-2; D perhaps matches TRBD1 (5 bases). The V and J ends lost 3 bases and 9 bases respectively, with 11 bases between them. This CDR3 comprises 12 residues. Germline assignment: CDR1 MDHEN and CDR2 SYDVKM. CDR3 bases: TGTGCCAGCAGTTTGGGGGATCAGAGCTACACCTTC. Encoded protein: CASSLGDQSYTF.

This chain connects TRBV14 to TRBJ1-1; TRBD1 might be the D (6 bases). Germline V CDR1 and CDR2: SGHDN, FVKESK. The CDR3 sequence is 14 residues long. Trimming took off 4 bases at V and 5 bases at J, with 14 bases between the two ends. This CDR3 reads CASSLLQGRTEAFF. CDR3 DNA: TGTGCCAGCAGCCTACTACAGGGACGGACTGAAGCTTTCTTT.

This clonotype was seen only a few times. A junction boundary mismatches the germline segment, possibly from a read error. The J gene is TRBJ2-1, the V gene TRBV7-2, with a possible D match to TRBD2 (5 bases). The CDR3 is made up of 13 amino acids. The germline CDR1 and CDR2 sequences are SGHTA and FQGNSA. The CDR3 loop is CASSLTRYIEQFF. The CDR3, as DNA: TGTGCCAGCAGCCTCACTAGATACATTGAGCAGTTCTTC.

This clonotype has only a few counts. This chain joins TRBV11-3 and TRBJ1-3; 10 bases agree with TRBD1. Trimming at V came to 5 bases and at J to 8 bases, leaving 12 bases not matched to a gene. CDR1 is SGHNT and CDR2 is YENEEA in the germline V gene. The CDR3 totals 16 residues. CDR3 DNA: TGTGCCAGCAGCAAGTACCGGGACAGGGGTGAATACACCATATATTTT. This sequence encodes CASSKYRDRGEYTIYF.

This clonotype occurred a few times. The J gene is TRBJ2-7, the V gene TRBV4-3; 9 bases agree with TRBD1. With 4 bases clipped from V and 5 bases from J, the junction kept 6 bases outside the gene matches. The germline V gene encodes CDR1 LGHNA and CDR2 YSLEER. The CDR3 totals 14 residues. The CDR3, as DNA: TGCGCCAGCAGCCGCGGACAGGGGACCCACGAGCAGTACTTC. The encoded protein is CASSRGQGTHEQYF.

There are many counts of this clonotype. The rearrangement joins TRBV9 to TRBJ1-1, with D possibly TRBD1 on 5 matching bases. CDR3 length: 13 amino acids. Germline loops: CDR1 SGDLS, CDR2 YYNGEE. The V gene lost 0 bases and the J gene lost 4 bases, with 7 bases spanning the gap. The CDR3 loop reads CASSVVRGTEAFF. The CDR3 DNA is TGTGCCAGCAGCGTAGTGAGGGGCACTGAAGCTTTCTTT.

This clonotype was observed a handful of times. The CDR3 DNA is TGCGCCAGCAGCCCCGGGCAGGACGAGCAGTACTTC. This translates into CASSPGQDEQYF. The J gene is TRBJ2-7, the V gene TRBV5-1; no clear D. This CDR3 spans 12 amino acids. Germline lookup yields CDR1 SGHRS and CDR2 YFSETQ. V dropped 4 bases and J dropped 5 bases, with 10 bases sitting between them.